A few counts support the clone carrying this TCR beta chain. Its cognate antigen is unknown. Distinct nucleotide sequences in the sample also encode this CDR3. These data are taken from a study of Ad26.COV2.S vaccination and SARS-CoV-2 variants. Broader study findings: Substantial breadth was reportedly displayed by spike-specific CD8+ and CD4+ T cell responses after vaccination.

Treatment here: roughly 18 received Ad26.COV2.S at low or high dose, single or two shots; about 5 received placebo; per-sample allocation not given. Day 63 after the first injection of vaccine or placebo was the sampling time. In Boston, the donor was an adult between 18-55 years of age. As its vector, the vaccine had Ad26, which expressed Wuhan-strain SARS-CoV-2 spike. V lost 2 bases and J 1 base, leaving 4 bases between the germline ends. Per germline, CDR1 SGHTS and CDR2 YDEGEE. This CDR3 region has 13 residues. The table came from immunoSEQ multiplex PCR; TCRdb's copy has only in-frame clones and leaves some out. The table records around 450,000 clones, roughly 88% of them present only once.

Source: peripheral blood, taken in a trial of Ad26.COV2.S vaccine versus placebo. The sequence derives from a person aged 18-60 years who received the Ad26.COV2.S COVID-19 vaccine or a placebo. The rearrangement joins TRBV5-8 to TRBJ1-5; D remains ambiguous. For the CDR3, the DNA is TGTGCCAGCAGCTTCAGGAGCAATCAGCCCCAGCATTTT. Translation: CASSFRSNQPQHF. The full variable domain, with the rest looked up from reference TRBV5-8 and TRBJ1-5, is EAGVTQSPTHLIKTRGQQATLRCSPISGHTSVYWYQQALGLGLQFLLWYDEGEERNRGNFPPRFSGRQFPNYSSELNVNALELEDSALYLCASSFRSNQPQHFGDGTRLSIL.